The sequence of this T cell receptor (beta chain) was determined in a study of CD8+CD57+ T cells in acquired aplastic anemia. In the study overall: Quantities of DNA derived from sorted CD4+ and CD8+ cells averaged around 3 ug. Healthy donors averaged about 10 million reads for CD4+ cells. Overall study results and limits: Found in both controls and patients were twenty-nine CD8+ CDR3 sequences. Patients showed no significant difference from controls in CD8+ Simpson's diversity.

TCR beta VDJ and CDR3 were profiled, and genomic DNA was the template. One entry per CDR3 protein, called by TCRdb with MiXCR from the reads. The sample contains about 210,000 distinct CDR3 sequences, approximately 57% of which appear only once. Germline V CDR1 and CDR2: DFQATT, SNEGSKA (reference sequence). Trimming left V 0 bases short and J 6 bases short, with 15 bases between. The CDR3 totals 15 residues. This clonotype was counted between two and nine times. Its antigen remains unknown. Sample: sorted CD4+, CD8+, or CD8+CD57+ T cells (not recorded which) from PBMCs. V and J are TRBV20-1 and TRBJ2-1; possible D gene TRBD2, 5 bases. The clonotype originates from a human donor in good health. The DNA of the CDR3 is TGCAGTGCTAGAGACGTGGCTAGCCGGGCCAATGAGCAGTTCTTC. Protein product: CSARDVASRANEQFF.